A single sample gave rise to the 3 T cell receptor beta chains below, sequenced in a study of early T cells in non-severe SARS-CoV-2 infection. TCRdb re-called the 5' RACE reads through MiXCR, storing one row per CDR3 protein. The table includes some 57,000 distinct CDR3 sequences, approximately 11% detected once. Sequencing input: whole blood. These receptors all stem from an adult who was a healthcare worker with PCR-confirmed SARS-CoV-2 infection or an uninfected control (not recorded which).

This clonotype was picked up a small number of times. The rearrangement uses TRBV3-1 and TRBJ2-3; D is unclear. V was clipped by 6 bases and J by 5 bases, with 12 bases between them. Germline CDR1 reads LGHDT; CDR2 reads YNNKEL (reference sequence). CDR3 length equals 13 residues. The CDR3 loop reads CASSVNPGDTQYF. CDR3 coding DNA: TGTGCCAGCAGTGTCAATCCGGGAGATACGCAGTATTTT.

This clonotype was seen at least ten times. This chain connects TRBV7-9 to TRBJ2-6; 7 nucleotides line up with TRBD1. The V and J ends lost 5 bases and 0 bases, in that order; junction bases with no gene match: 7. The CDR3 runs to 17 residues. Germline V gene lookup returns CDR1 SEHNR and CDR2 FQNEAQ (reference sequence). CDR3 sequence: CASSAPGQISGANVLTF. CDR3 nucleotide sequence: TGTGCCAGCAGCGCCCCGGGACAGATCTCTGGGGCCAACGTCCTGACTTTC.

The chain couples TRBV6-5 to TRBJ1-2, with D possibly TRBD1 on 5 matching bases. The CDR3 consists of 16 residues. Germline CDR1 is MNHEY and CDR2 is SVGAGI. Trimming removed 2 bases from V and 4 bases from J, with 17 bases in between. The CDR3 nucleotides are TGTGCCAGCAGTTACGCCTTATTCGGGGCTCCCTATGGCTACACCTTC. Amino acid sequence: CASSYALFGAPYGYTF.